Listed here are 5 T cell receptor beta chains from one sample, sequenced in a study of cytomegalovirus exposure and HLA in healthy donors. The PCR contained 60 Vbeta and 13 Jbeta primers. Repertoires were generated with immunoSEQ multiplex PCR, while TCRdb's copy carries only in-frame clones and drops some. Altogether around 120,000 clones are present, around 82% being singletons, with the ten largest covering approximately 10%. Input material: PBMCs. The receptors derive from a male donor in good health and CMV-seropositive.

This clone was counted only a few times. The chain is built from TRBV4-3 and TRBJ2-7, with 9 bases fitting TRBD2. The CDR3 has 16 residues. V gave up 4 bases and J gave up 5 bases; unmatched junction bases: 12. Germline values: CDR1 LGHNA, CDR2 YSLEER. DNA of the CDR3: TGCGCCAGCAGCCGGTTCAATAGCGGGGGCGGGAACGAGCAGTACTTC. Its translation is CASSRFNSGGGNEQYF.

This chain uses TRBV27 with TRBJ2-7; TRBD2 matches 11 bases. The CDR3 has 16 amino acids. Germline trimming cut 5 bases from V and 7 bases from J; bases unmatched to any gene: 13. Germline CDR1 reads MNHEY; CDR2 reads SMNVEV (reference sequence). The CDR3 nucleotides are TGTGCCAGCAGTCTTTATGGGGGACTAGCGGCGGAAGAGCAGTACTTC. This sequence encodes CASSLYGGLAAEEQYF.

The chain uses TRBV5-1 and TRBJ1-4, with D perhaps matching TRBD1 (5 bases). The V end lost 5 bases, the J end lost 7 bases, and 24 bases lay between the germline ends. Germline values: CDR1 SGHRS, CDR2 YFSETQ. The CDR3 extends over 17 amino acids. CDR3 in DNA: TGCGCCAGCAGGAAAGGGGTAACGGATAGTGGTACTGAAAAACTGTTTTTT. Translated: CASRKGVTDSGTEKLFF.

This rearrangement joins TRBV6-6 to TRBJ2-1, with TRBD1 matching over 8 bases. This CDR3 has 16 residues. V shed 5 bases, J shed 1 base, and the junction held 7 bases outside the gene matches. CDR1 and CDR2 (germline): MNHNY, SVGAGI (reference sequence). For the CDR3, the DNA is TGTGCCAGCAGTAGTATAAGGGACAGGTCCTACAATGAGCAGTTCTTC. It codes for CASSSIRDRSYNEQFF.

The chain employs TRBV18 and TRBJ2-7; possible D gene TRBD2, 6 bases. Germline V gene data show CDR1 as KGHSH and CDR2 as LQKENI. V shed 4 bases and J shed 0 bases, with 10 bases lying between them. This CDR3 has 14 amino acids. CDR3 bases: TGTGCCAGCTCACTACCCGGGGGCTCCTACGAGCAGTACTTC. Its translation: CASSLPGGSYEQYF.